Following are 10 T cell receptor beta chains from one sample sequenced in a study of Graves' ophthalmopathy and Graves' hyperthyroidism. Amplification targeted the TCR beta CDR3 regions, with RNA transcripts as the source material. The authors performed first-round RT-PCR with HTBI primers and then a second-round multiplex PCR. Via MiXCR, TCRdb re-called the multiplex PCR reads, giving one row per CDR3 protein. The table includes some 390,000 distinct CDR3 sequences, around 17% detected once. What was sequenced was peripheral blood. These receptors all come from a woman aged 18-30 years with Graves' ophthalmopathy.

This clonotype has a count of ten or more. CDR3 loop: CASTPPGRMNGYTF. The CDR3 coding sequence is TGTGCCAGCACCCCGCCCGGCAGGATGAATGGCTACACCTTC. This chain joins TRBV11-2 and TRBJ1-2; D is unresolved. The length of the CDR3 is 14 residues. V gave up 7 bases and J gave up 6 bases, with 18 bases separating them. The germline CDR1 and CDR2 sequences are SGHAT and FQNNGV.

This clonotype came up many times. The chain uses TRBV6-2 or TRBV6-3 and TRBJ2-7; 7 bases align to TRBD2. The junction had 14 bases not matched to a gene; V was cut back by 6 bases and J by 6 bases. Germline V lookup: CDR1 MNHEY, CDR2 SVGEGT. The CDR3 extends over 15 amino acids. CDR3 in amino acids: CASRPIGLVKREQYF. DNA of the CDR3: TGTGCCAGCAGGCCAATTGGACTAGTGAAGCGCGAGCAGTACTTC.

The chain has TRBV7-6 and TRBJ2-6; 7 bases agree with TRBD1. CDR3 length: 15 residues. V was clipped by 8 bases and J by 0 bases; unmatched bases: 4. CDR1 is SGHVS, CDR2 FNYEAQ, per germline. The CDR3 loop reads CASGTESSGANVLTF. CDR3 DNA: TGTGCCAGCGGGACAGAGAGCTCTGGGGCCAACGTCCTGACTTTC.

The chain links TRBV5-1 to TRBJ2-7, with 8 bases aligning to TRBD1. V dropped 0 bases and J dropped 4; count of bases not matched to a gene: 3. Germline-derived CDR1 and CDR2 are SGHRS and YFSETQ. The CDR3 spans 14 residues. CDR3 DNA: TGCGCCAGCAGCTTGGGACAGGGGAAATACGAGCAGTACTTC. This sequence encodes CASSLGQGKYEQYF.

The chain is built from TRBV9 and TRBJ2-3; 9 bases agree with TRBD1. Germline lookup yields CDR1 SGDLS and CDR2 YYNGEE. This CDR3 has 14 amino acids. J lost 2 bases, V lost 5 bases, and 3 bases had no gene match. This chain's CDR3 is CASSRDRDTDTQYF. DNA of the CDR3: TGTGCCAGCAGTAGGGACAGGGACACAGATACGCAGTATTTT.

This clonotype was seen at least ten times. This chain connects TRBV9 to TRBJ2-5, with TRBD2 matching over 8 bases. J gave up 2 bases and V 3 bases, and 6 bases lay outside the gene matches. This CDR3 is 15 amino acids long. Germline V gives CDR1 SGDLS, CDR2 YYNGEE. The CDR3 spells CASSERGSLQETQYF. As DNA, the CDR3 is TGTGCCAGCAGCGAGCGGGGGAGCTTACAAGAGACCCAGTACTTC.

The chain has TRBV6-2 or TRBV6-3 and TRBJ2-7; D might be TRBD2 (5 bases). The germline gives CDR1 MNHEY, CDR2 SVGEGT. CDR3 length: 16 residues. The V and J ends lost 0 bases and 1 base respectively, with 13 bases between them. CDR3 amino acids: CASSYSRGRRSYEQYF. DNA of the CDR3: TGTGCCAGCAGTTACTCGCGAGGGAGAAGGTCCTACGAGCAGTACTTC.

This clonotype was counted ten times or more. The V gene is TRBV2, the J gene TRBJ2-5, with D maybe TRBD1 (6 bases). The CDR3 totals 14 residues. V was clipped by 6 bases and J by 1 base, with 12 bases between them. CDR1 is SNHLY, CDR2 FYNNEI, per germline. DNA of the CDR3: TGTGCCAGCAGATCAACAGGGCTCCAAGAGACCCAGTACTTC. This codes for CASRSTGLQETQYF. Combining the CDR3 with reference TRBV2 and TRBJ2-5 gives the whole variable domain EPEVTQTPSHQVTQMGQEVILRCVPISNHLYFYWYRQILGQKVEFLVSFYNNEISEKSEIFDDQFSVERPDGSNFTLKIRSTKLEDSAMYFCASRSTGLQETQYFGPGTRLLVL.

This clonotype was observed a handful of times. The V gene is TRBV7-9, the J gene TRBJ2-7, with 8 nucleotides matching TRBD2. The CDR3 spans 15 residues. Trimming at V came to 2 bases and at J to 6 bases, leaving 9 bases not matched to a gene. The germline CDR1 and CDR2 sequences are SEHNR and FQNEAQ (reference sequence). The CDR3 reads CASSLSGGVLSEQYF. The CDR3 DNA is TGTGCCAGCAGCTTAAGCGGGGGCGTTCTTTCCGAGCAGTACTTC.

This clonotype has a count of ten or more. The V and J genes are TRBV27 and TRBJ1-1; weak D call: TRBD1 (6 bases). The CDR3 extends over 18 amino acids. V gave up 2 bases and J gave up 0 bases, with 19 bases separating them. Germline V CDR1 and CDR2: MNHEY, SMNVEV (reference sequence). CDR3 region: CASSLPTLAGVVNTEAFF. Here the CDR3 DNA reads TGTGCCAGCAGTTTACCGACACTTGCAGGGGTAGTGAACACTGAAGCTTTCTTT.